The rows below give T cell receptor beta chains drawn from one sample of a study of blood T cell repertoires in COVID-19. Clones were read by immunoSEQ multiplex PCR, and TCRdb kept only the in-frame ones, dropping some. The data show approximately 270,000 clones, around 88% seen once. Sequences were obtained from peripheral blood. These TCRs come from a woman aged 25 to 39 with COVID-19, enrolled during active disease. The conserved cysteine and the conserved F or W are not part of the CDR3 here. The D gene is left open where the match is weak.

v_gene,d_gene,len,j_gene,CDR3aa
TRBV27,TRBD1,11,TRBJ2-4,ASSTGGLNIQY
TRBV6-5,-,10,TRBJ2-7,ASSQGRHEQY
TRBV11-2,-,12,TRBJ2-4,ASSLAVAKNIQY
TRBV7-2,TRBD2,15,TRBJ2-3,ASRRIELAGGIDTQY
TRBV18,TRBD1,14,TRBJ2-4,ASSPPGQGLRNIQY
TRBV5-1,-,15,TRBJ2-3,ASSLEGQPNAGDTQY
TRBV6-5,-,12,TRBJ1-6,ASSYSNRRGPLH
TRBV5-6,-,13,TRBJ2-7,ASSLGTANHYEQY
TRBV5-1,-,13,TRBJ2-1,ASSFVESSYNEQF
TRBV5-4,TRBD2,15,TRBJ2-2,ASSSGLAGGPTGELF
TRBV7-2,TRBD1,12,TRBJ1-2,ASSPDRAHYGYT
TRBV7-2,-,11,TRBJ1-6,ASSSGPKRTLH
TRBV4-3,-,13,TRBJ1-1,ASSQDGRESTEAF
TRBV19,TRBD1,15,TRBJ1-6,ASSPSLRAGQNSPLH
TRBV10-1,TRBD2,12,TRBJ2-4,ASSSSGGLNIQY
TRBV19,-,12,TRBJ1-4,ASSSRGANEKLF